This TCR beta chain is drawn from a study of OX40 agonist ivuxolimab in advanced cancers. Study overall: The patients received ivuxolimab by intravenous route every 2 weeks at 0.01 to 10 mg/kg.

Remarks on this clone: Its cognate antigen is unknown.

Assay used: immunoSEQ multiplex PCR; TCRdb lists only in-frame clones, some missing. Of 72,000 or so clones listed, around 87% are singletons. The length of the CDR3 is 15 residues. V lost 6 bases and J lost 2; bases outside the gene matches: 7. Germline loops: CDR1 MNHNS, CDR2 SASEGT. Study-level points and caveats: The mean number of expanded clones was higher in CD8+ T cells than in CD4+. Several nonresponders also turned out to have low normalized T-cell clonal expansion.

This TCR came from an adult with an advanced solid tumor such as melanoma, head and neck, liver or kidney cancer. Sample: CD4+ or CD8+ T cells sorted from blood, taken in a trial of the OX40 agonist ivuxolimab. V usage is TRBV6-1 and J usage is TRBJ1-5; 7 nucleotides match TRBD1. Here the CDR3 DNA reads TGTGCCAGCAGAGATAGTGACAGGGGCAATCAGCCCCAGCATTTT. This codes for CASRDSDRGNQPQHF.